This T cell receptor (beta chain) is drawn from a study of blood T cell repertoires in COVID-19. Study background: COVID-19 samples, acute and convalescent, were from the United States, Italy and Spain. In each case, the material was cDNA or gDNA derived from T cells, B-cell-depleted T cells, or PBMCs.

Only in-frame clones appear in the TCRdb table, and some are missing; sequencing was by immunoSEQ multiplex PCR. The top ten clones hold around 1.5% of a sample with around 140,000 clones, about 92% of them seen once. V gave up 6 bases and J gave up 3 bases; unmatched junction bases: 10. Germline V lookup: CDR1 KGHSH, CDR2 LQKENI. The CDR3 covers 15 residues. The TCR was taken from a human donor in a cohort sampled during active COVID-19. Material: peripheral blood. This chain connects TRBV18 to TRBJ2-7; 8 nucleotides match TRBD2. DNA of the CDR3: TGTGCCAGCTCGACTTTTAGTAGCGGGGACTACGAGCAGTACTTC. As protein: CASSTFSSGDYEQYF.